One and the same sample provided the 18 T cell receptor beta chains below, sequenced in a study of blood T cell repertoires in COVID-19. Repertoires were generated with immunoSEQ multiplex PCR, while TCRdb's copy carries only in-frame clones and drops some. The sample consists of about 50,000 clones, about four fifths of them appearing once. Material: peripheral blood. All receptors come from an older woman with acute or convalescent COVID-19.

The chain employs TRBV7-2 and TRBJ2-7, with 7 bases identical to TRBD2. With V trimmed by 1 base and J by 4 bases, 4 bases remained unmatched. The CDR3 is made up of 14 amino acids. CDR1 is SGHTA, CDR2 FQGNSA, per germline. CDR3 DNA: TGTGCCAGCAGCTTAGGGGGGGGACCGTACGAGCAGTACTTC. Translation gives CASSLGGGPYEQYF.

This clone was seen only a few times. The genes are TRBV19 and TRBJ1-5; 10 bases fit TRBD1. The CDR3 totals 17 residues. The ends lost 1 base at V and 0 bases at J; junction bases unmatched: 3. The germline V gene has CDR1 LNHDA and CDR2 SQIVND (reference sequence). The DNA for the CDR3 is TGTGCCAGTAGTATAGGGGACAGGGGATATAGCAATCAGCCCCAGCATTTT. Its protein product is CASSIGDRGYSNQPQHF.

This clone appeared a few times. The rearrangement links TRBV5-5 to TRBJ1-5, with 9 positions matching TRBD1. V gave up 0 bases and J gave up 0 bases; unmatched junction bases: 4. Germline V gene data show CDR1 as SGHKS and CDR2 as YYEKEE (reference sequence). This CDR3 has 17 residues. The CDR3 sequence is CASSLDNRGLSNQPQHF. DNA for the CDR3: TGTGCCAGCAGCTTGGATAACAGGGGGCTTAGCAATCAGCCCCAGCATTTT.

This clone was observed once. The chain carries TRBV6-1 and TRBJ1-2; D possibly corresponds to TRBD1 (6 bases). The CDR3 is made up of 13 amino acids. The germline CDR1 and CDR2 sequences are MNHNS and SASEGT. The V gene lost 3 bases and the J gene lost 5 bases, with 10 bases spanning the gap. The CDR3 is CASSDRGAYGYTF. The CDR3 DNA reads TGTGCCAGCAGTGACCGGGGGGCGTATGGCTACACCTTC.

CDR3 loop: CASSPLIGGGSYNEQFF. The CDR3 DNA reads TGTGCCAGCAGCCCCCTCATCGGCGGAGGCTCCTACAATGAGCAGTTCTTC. The V gene is TRBV9, the J gene TRBJ2-1; a possible D gene is TRBD2 (5 bases). V lost 4 bases and J lost 0, with 17 bases in between. CDR3 length equals 17 residues. CDR1 SGDLS and CDR2 YYNGEE come from the germline V gene.

The chain couples TRBV5-1 to TRBJ2-3; D remains unclear. This CDR3 is 14 amino acids long. Trimming took off 3 bases at V and 4 bases at J, with 12 bases between the two ends. Germline V gene lookup returns CDR1 SGHRS and CDR2 YFSETQ. CDR3 sequence: CASSSTLTADTQYF. The CDR3 DNA sequence: TGCGCCAGCAGCTCGACATTGACCGCAGATACGCAGTATTTT. The full variable domain, with the rest looked up from reference TRBV5-1 and TRBJ2-3, is KAGVTQTPRYLIKTRGQQVTLSCSPISGHRSVSWYQQTPGQGLQFLFEYFSETQRNKGNFPGRFSGRQFSNSRSEMNVSTLELGDSALYLCASSSTLTADTQYFGPGTRLTVL.

The chain combines TRBV6-2 or TRBV6-3 with TRBJ2-3; weak D call: TRBD2 (6 bases). The CDR3 contains 16 residues. Trimming took 3 bases from V and 3 from J, leaving 16 bases between them. Per the germline V gene, CDR1 is MNHEY and CDR2 is SVGEGT. This chain's CDR3 is CASSYNPLASTDTQYF. CDR3 DNA: TGTGCCAGCAGTTATAACCCCCTAGCGAGTACAGATACGCAGTATTTT.

The chain links TRBV7-2 to TRBJ2-1; maybe TRBD2 (5 bases). Trimming took 5 bases from V and 7 from J, leaving 24 bases between them. CDR3 length equals 17 residues. The V gene's germline CDR1 is SGHTA and CDR2 FQGNSA. The CDR3: CASSRVSGPWRRNEQFF. CDR3 in DNA: TGTGCCAGCAGCAGAGTTTCCGGGCCCTGGAGGAGGAATGAGCAGTTCTTC.

The rearrangement joins TRBV29-1 to TRBJ2-1, with TRBD2 identical over 15 bases. This CDR3 is 16 amino acids long. CDR1 SQVTM and CDR2 ANQGSEA come from the germline V gene. The V gene end was trimmed by 4 bases and the J gene end by 3 bases; junction bases not matched to a gene: 4. In nucleotides, the CDR3 is TGCAGCGTTGGGACTAGCGGGAGGGCGGACTACAATGAGCAGTTCTTC. Translation gives CSVGTSGRADYNEQFF.

This clone has a handful of counts. The V and J genes are TRBV21-1 and TRBJ1-2; TRBD1, the table's D call, was not compared with the DNA. TRBV21-1 is designated a pseudogene. The CDR3 length is 15 residues. The CDR3 sequence is CASSKEDNRGYGYTF. The CDR3 coding sequence is TGTGCCAGCAGCAAAGAGGATAACAGGGGCTATGGCTACACCTTC.

The rearrangement links TRBV2 to TRBJ1-6; a weak D match, TRBD1 (5 bases). CDR1 SNHLY and CDR2 FYNNEI come from the germline V gene. V was trimmed by 1 base and J by 10 bases, leaving 11 bases between them. The CDR3 extends over 14 amino acids. CDR3 loop: CASSEVGPWSPLHF. The CDR3 DNA reads TGTGCCAGCAGTGAAGTGGGGCCATGGTCACCCCTCCACTTT.

The chain couples TRBV30 to TRBJ1-1; 7 bases map to TRBD1. The junction had 9 bases not matched to a gene; V was cut back by 5 bases and J by 3 bases. Germline V gives CDR1 GTSNPN, CDR2 SVGIG (reference sequence). The CDR3 runs 14 residues. In DNA, the CDR3 is TGTGCCTGGTCTCTGACAGGGTTCGACACTGAAGCTTTCTTT. Its translation: CAWSLTGFDTEAFF.

The chain carries TRBV5-1 and TRBJ2-7, with 11 bases that match TRBD1. The CDR3 spans 15 residues. CDR1 is SGHRS, CDR2 YFSETQ, per germline. V trimming: 4 bases; J trimming: 0 bases; junction bases outside the gene matches: 3. As DNA, the CDR3 is TGCGCCAGCAGCATCGGGACAGGGGGCTCCTACGAGCAGTACTTC. Translation: CASSIGTGGSYEQYF.

J is TRBJ1-6 and V is TRBV28; 7 positions agree with TRBD1. CDR3 length: 15 amino acids. Trimming removed 7 bases from V and 5 bases from J; junction bases left unmatched: 8. CDR1 MDHEN and CDR2 SYDVKM come from the germline V gene. Here the CDR3 reads CASTRGLGDNSPLHF. The CDR3 region has the DNA TGTGCCAGCACCAGGGGGTTAGGCGATAATTCACCCCTCCACTTT. Full variable domain (outside the CDR3, taken from reference TRBV28 and TRBJ1-6): DVKVTQSSRYLVKRTGEKVFLECVQDMDHENMFWYRQDPGLGLRLIYFSYDVKMKEKGDIPEGYSVSREKKERFSLILESASTNQTSMYLCASTRGLGDNSPLHFGNGTRLTVT.

As to this clone: Germline and junction disagree at one end, which may indicate a read error. The chain couples TRBV28 to TRBJ1-2; D is undetermined. Per the germline V gene, CDR1 is MDHEN and CDR2 is SYDVKM. This CDR3 region has 13 residues. CDR3 residues: CTSSSDMDIRYTF. The CDR3 DNA reads TGTACCAGCAGTTCAGACATGGATATACGCTACACCTTC.

The chain uses TRBV3-1 (or the pseudogene TRBV3-2) and TRBJ2-5; 11 nucleotides align to TRBD1. Germline V lookup: CDR1 LGHDT, CDR2 YNNKEL (reference sequence). The length of the CDR3 is 17 residues. Trimming removed 0 bases from V and 5 bases from J; junction bases left unmatched: 8. The CDR3 protein is CASSQDTRTGGRETQYF. CDR3 nucleotides: TGTGCCAGCAGCCAAGATACTCGGACAGGGGGCAGGGAGACCCAGTACTTC.

The chain joins TRBV2 to TRBJ2-7; the match to TRBD1 covers 8 bases. The germline V gene has CDR1 SNHLY and CDR2 FYNNEI. CDR3 size: 13 residues. V lost 7 bases, J lost 3 bases, and 5 bases stayed unmatched. The chain's CDR3 is CASTGGRVYEQYF. The CDR3 nucleotides read TGTGCCAGCACAGGGGGCAGAGTCTACGAGCAGTACTTC.

J is TRBJ2-2 and V is TRBV7-2; D uncertain. CDR1 is SGHTA and CDR2 is FQGNSA in the germline V gene. The CDR3 sequence is 13 residues long. Trimming removed 2 bases at V and 7 bases at J, with 8 bases between. The CDR3 DNA follows: TGTGCCAGCAGCTTATTGACATACGGGGAGCTGTTTTTT. It specifies CASSLLTYGELFF. Full variable domain (rest looked up from reference TRBV7-2 and TRBJ2-2): GAGVSQSPSNKVTEKGKDVELRCDPISGHTALYWYRQSLGQGLEFLIYFQGNSAPDKSGLPSDRFSAERTGGSVSTLTIQRTQQEDSAVYLCASSLLTYGELFFGEGSRLTVL.